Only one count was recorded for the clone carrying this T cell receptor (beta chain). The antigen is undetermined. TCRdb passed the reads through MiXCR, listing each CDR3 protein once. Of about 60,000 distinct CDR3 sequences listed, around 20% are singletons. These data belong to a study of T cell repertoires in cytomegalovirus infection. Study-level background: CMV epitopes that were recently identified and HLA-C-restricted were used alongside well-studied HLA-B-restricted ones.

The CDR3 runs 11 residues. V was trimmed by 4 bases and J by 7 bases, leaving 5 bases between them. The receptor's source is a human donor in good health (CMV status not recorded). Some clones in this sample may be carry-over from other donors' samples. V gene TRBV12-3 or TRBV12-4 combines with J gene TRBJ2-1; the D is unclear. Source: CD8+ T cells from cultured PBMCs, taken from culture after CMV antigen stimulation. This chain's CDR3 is CASSSRNEQFF. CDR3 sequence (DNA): TGTGCCAGCAGTTCGCGGAATGAGCAGTTCTTC.